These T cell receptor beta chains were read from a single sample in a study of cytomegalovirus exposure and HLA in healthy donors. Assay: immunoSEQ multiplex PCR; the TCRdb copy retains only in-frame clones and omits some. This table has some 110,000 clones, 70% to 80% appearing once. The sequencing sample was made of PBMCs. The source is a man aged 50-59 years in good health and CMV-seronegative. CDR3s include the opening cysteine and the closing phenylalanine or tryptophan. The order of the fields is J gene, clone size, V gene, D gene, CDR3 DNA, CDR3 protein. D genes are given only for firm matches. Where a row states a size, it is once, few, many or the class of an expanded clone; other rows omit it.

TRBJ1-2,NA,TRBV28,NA,TGTGCCAGCACCTCCCTGGAGGGTTGGGGGAGGGCGGGCTACACCTTC,CASTSLEGWGRAGYTF
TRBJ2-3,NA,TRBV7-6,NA,TGTGCCAGCAGCCCGGGGGGCACAGATACGCAGTATTTT,CASSPGGTDTQYF
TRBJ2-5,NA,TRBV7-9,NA,TGTGCCAGCAGCTTAGAAGGCAGGGCTGGGCAAGAGACCCAGTACTTC,CASSLEGRAGQETQYF
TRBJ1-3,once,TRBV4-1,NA,TGCGCCAGCAGCCAAGAGGGACACCAACCTAGCTCTGGAAACACCATATATTTT,CASSQEGHQPSSGNTIYF
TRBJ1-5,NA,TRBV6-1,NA,TGTGCCAGCAGTGGTTCCGGGGTGAGTCAGCCCCAGCATTTT,CASSGSGVSQPQHF
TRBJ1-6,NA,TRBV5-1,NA,TGCGCCAGCAGCTTAGGTCGCACGAGGAATTCACCCCTCCACTTT,CASSLGRTRNSPLHF
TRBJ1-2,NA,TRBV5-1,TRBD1,TGCGCCAGCAGCTTGGGGGGACAGGGTCCCTATGGCTACACCTTC,CASSLGGQGPYGYTF
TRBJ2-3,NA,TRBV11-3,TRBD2,TGTGCCAGCAGCTTAAACGGGGGGGCCAGGGGAGATACGCAGTATTTT,CASSLNGGARGDTQYF
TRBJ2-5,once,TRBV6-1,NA,TGTGCCACCACCCCCGGGGAAGAGACCCAGTACTTC,CATTPGEETQYF
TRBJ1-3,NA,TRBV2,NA,TGTGCCAGCGAACAGCTAGGAAACACCATATATTTT,CASEQLGNTIYF
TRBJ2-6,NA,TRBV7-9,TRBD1,TGTGCCAGCAGCCTTGGGACAGGGTGGTCTGGGGCCAACGTCCTGACTTTC,CASSLGTGWSGANVLTF
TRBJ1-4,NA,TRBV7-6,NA,TGTGCCAGCAGCTTAGGACAACAAGAAAAACTGTTTTTT,CASSLGQQEKLFF
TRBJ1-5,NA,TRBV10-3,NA,TGTGCCATCAGTGAGTCGTCGGGGGGTGGCAATCAGCCCCAGCATTTT,CAISESSGGGNQPQHF
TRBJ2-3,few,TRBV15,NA,TGTGCCACCAGCAGAGGGGCGCCCCTTCTGGGAGATACGCAGTATTTT,CATSRGAPLLGDTQYF
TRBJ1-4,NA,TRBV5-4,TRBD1,TGTGCCAGCAGCTTCGGGACAGGGAGAACTAATGAAAAACTGTTTTTT,CASSFGTGRTNEKLFF
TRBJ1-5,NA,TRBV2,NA,TGTGCCAGCTGCCGGGAGCATCAGCCCCAGCATTTT,CASCREHQPQHF
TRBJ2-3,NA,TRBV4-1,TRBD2,TGCGCCAGCAGCCAAGGTCACGGGGGGGACACAGATACGCAGTATTTT,CASSQGHGGDTDTQYF
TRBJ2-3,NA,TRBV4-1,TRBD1,TGCGCCAGCAGCCACGGACAGGGGACGAACACAGATACGCAGTATTTT,CASSHGQGTNTDTQYF
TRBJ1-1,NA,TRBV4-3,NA,TGCGCCAGCAGCCTTGGCCAGATGAACACTGAAGCTTTCTTT,CASSLGQMNTEAFF
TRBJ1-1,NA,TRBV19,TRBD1,TGTGCCAGTAGTCCCCCTGGGACAGCCGGCAATGAAGCTTTCTTT,CASSPPGTAGNEAFF
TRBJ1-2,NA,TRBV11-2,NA,TGTGCCAGCAGCTCGCTATACGGCTACACCTTC,CASSSLYGYTF
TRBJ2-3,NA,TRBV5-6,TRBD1,TGTGCCAGCAGCTCTCTCCAGGGGGCCGCAGATACGCAGTATTTT,CASSSLQGAADTQYF
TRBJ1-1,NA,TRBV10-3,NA,TGTGCCATCAGTATTGAAGGGGACACTGAAGCTTTCTTT,CAISIEGDTEAFF
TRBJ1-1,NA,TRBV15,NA,TGTGCCACCAGCAGAGACCTGAGCACTGAAGCTTTCTTT,CATSRDLSTEAFF
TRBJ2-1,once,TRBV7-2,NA,TGTGCCAGCAGCTTGGGTTGGGCCAATGAGCAGTTCTTC,CASSLGWANEQFF
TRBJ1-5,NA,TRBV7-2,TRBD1,TGTGCCAGCAGCGGTCGGCAGGGGGCTGATCAGCCCCAGCATTTT,CASSGRQGADQPQHF
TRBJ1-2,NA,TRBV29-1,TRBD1,TGCAGCGTTGTTCCAGGGGGTAGTAACTATGGCTACACCTTC,CSVVPGGSNYGYTF
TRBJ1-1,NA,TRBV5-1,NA,TGCGCCAGCAGCTGGACTCAGGTGAACACTGAAGCTTTCTTT,CASSWTQVNTEAFF
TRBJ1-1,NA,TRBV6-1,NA,TGTGCCAGCAGTAGTCAGGGTTCGATGAACACTGAAGCTTTCTTT,CASSSQGSMNTEAFF
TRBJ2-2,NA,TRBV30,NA,TGTGCCTGGACCGGAGGGACAGATAACACCGGGGAGCTGTTTTTT,CAWTGGTDNTGELFF
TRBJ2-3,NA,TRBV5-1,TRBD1,TGCGCCAGCAGCTTGGCTTCGACAGGGAGCACAGATACGCAGTATTTT,CASSLASTGSTDTQYF
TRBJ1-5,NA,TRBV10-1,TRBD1,TGCGCCAGCACCCTGCGGACAGGGGTCTATAGCAATCAGCCCCAGCATTTT,CASTLRTGVYSNQPQHF
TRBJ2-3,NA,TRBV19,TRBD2,TGTGCCAGTAGTATCGGGACTAGCGGATCTAGCACAGATACGCAGTATTTT,CASSIGTSGSSTDTQYF
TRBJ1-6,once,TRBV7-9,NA,TGTGCCAGCAGCCTTGGGATTGACAGCTCACCCCTCCACTTT,CASSLGIDSSPLHF
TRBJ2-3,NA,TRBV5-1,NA,TGCGCCAGCAGCGTAGAACTAGCCCCCCATGGGGATACGCAGTATTTT,CASSVELAPHGDTQYF
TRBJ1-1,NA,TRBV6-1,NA,TGTGCCAGCCGTACCTCCGGTGGCACTGAAGCTTTCTTT,CASRTSGGTEAFF
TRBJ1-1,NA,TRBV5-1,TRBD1,TGCGCCAGCAGCTTGGAATTGCTGACAGGGGGGGGCACTGAAGCTTTCTTT,CASSLELLTGGGTEAFF
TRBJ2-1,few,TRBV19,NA,TGTGCCAGTACCCATAGCGGGATAGGGACAGGGCTCAATGAGCAGTTCTTC,CASTHSGIGTGLNEQFF
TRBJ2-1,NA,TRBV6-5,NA,TGTGCCAGCAGTTACTACCGGACTTCCTACAATGAGCAGTTCTTC,CASSYYRTSYNEQFF
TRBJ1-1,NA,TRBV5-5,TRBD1,TGTGCCAGCAGCCCTACCCGGGACAGGGGTCTTCTCCTGTGGGCTTTCTTT,CASSPTRDRGLLLWAFF
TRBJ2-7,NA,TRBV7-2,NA,TGTGCCAGCAGCCTCCAAAGGGGTCGGGACGAGCAGTACTTC,CASSLQRGRDEQYF
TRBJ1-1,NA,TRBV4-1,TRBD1,TGCGCCAGCAGCCAAAACAGGGGATCCACTGAAGCTTTCTTT,CASSQNRGSTEAFF
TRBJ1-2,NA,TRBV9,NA,TGTGCCAGCAGCGTCGGGTCAGGGCCCGGCGAGGGCTACACCTTC,CASSVGSGPGEGYTF
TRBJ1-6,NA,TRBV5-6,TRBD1,TGTGCCAGCAGCCCGGGACAGGGGAGCGCCTATAATTCACCCCTCCACTTT,CASSPGQGSAYNSPLHF
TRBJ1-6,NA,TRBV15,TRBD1,TGTGCCACCAGCAGGGACAGGGTCTTGGAAGTACCCCTCCACTTT,CATSRDRVLEVPLHF
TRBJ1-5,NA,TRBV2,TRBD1,TGTGCCAGCAGAGTGGGACAGGTACAGCATTTT,CASRVGQVQHF
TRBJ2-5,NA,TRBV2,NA,TGTGCTAGCAGTGAAGCATCAGGGACATCTCAAGAGACCCAGTACTTC,CASSEASGTSQETQYF
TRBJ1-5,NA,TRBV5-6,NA,TGTGCCAGCAGCCAGGTTAATAGCAATCAGCCCCAGCATTTT,CASSQVNSNQPQHF
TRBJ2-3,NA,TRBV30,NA,TGTGCCTGGAGTGGCCTAGCAGATACGCAGTATTTT,CAWSGLADTQYF
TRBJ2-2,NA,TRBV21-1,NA,TGTGCCAGCAGCACGGACCGGGGGAGCACCGGGGAGCTGTTTTTT,CASSTDRGSTGELFF
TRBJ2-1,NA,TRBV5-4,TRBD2,TGTGCCAGCACCCAACTAGCGGGCGCCTACAATGAGCAGTTCTTC,CASTQLAGAYNEQFF
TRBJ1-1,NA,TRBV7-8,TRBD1,TGTGCCAGCAGCCAGGACAGGGGGAACACTGAAGCTTTCTTT,CASSQDRGNTEAFF
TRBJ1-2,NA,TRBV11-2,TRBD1,TGTGCCAGCAGGCCGGGACAGGGATTTTATGGCTACACCTTC,CASRPGQGFYGYTF
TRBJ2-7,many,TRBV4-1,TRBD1,TGCGCCAGCAGCCAGGAAGGGACAGGGGGCTTCGACGAGCAGTACTTC,CASSQEGTGGFDEQYF
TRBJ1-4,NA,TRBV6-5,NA,TGTGCCAGCAGTTACCTGGGAGGGAGCAGTGAAAAACTGTTTTTT,CASSYLGGSSEKLFF
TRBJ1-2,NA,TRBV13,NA,TGTGCCAGCAGCTCCCCCAGGTTTAACTATGGCTACACCTTC,CASSSPRFNYGYTF
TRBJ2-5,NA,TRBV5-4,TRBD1,TGTGCCAGCACCAAGACAGGGGGCCAAGAGACCCAGTACTTC,CASTKTGGQETQYF